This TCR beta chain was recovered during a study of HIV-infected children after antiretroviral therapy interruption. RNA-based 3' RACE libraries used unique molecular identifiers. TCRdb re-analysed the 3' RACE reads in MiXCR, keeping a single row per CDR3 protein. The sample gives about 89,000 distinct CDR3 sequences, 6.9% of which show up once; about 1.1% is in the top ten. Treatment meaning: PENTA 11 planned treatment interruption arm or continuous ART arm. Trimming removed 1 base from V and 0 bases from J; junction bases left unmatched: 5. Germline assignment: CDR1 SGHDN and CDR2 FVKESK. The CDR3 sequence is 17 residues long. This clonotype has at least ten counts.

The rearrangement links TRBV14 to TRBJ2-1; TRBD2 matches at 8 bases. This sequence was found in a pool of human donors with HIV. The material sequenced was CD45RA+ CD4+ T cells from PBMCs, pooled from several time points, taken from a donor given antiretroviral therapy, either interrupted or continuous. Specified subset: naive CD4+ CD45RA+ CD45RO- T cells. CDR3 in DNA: TGTGCCAGCAGCCAAGTAAAGCGGGAGTACTCCTACAATGAGCAGTTCTTC. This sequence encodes CASSQVKREYSYNEQFF.